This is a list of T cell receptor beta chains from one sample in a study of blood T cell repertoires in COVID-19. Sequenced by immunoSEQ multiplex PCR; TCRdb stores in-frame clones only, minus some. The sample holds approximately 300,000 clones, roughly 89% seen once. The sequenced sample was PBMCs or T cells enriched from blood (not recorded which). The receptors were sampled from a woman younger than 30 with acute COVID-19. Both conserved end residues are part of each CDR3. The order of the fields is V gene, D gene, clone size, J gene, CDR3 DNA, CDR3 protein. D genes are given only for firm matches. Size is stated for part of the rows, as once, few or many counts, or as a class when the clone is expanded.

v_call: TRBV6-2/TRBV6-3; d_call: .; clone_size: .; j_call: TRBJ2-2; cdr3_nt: TGTGCCAGCAGTCTCCTTAGAAGGCTGTTTTTT; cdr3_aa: CASSLLRRLFF
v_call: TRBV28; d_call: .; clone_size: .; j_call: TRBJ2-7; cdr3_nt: TGTGCCAGCAGTTTATCCGCCTACGAGCAGTACTTC; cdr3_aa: CASSLSAYEQYF
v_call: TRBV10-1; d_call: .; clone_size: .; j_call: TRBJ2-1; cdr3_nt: TGCGCCAGCAGTGAGTCGAACCCCCGGGGTGAGCAGTTCTTC; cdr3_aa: CASSESNPRGEQFF
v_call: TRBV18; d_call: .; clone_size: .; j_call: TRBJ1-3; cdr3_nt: TGTGCCAGCTCACCACCAACAGGGTATTTTGGAAACACCATATATTTT; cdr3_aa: CASSPPTGYFGNTIYF
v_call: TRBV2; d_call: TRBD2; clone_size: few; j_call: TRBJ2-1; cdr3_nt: TGTGCCAGCAGTGAAGGTGCGGGAGGCCGCCATGAGCAGTTCTTC; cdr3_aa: CASSEGAGGRHEQFF
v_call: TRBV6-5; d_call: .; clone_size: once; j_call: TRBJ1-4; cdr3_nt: TGTGCCAGCAGTTACTCGAGTAAAAGTAATGAAAAACTGTTTTTT; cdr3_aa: CASSYSSKSNEKLFF
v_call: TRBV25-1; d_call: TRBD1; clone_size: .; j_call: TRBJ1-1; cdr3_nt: TGTGCCAGCAGTGCGACAGGGGGATTTAACACTGAAGCTTTCTTT; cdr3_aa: CASSATGGFNTEAFF
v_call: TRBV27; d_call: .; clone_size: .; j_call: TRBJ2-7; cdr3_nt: TGTGCCAGCAGCCGTTCACAGAGTCTCTCCTACGAGCAGTACTTC; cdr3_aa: CASSRSQSLSYEQYF
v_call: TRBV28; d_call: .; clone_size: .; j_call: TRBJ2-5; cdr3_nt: TGTGCCAGCAGTTTGTCCCTAGGAGCGGTGGTCGGCCCGACCCAGTACTTC; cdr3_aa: CASSLSLGAVVGPTQYF
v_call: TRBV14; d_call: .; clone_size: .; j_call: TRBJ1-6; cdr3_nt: TGTGCCAGCAGCCAAGATTGGGGGCTGAATTCACCCCTCCACTTT; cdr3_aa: CASSQDWGLNSPLHF
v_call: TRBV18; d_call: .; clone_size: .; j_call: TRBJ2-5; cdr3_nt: TGTGCCAGCTCACCAACTCCGGACTTGTTACTGGGAGAGACCCAGTACTTC; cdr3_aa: CASSPTPDLLLGETQYF
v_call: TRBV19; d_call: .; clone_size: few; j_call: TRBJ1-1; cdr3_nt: TGTGCCACCCGAGACAGACTGAACACTGAAGCTTTCTTT; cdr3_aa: CATRDRLNTEAFF
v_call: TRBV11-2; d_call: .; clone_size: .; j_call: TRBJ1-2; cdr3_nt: TGTGCCAGCAGCCTCGGGGGGGGAGCTAACTATGGCTACACCTTC; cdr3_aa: CASSLGGGANYGYTF
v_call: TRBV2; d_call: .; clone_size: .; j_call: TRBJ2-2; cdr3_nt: TGTGCCAGTATGCAGGAAAGGAACACCGGGGAGCTGTTTTTT; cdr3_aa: CASMQERNTGELFF
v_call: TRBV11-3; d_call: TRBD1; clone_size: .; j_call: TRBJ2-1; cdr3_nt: TGTGCCAGCAGCTCGCCGGGACAGGGGGCTAATGAGCAGTTCTTC; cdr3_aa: CASSSPGQGANEQFF
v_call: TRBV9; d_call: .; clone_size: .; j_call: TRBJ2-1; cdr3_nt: TGTGCCAGCAGCGCGAAGACAGGAAACAATGAGCAGTTCTTC; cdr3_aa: CASSAKTGNNEQFF
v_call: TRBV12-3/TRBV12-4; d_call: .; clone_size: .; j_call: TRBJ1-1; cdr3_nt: TGTGCCAGCAGTTTTTGGAGTCCTGAAGCTTTCTTT; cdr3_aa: CASSFWSPEAFF
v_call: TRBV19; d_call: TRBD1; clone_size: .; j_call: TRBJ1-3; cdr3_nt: TGTGCCAGTAGTCCCGGACAGGTTAGCTCTGGAAACACCATATATTTT; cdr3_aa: CASSPGQVSSGNTIYF
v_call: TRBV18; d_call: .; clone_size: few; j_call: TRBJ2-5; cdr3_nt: TGTGCCAGCTCACCAAATCGAAGGGGGGGAGAGACCCAGTACTTC; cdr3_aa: CASSPNRRGGETQYF
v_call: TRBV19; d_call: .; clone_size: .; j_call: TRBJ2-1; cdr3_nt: TGTGCCAGTAGTATAGCGTACAATGAGCAGTTCTTC; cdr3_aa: CASSIAYNEQFF
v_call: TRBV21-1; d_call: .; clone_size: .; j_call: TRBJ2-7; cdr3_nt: TGTGCCAGCAGCAAAGATGGCGGAAGCTCCTACGAGCAGTACTTC; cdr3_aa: CASSKDGGSSYEQYF
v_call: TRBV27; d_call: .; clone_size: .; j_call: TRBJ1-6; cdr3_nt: TGTGCCAGCAGTTGGTCAGGGGCTAATCCACCCCTCCACTTT; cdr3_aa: CASSWSGANPPLHF
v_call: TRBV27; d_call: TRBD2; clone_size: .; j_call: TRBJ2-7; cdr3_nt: TGTGCCAGCAGTTCTGTAGCGGGAGGGGCCCACGAGCAGTACTTC; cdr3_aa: CASSSVAGGAHEQYF
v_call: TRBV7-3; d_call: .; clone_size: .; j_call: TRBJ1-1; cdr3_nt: TGTGCCAGCAGCCGTATGAGTAACACTGAAGCTTTCTTT; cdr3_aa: CASSRMSNTEAFF
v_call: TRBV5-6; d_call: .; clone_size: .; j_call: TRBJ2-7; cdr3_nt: TGTGCCAGCAGCTTGGGGACGGGGGAGCAGTACTTC; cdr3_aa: CASSLGTGEQYF
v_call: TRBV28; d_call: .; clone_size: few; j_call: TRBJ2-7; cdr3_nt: TGTGCCAGCTGTACAGGGAGCTCCTACGAGCAGTACTTC; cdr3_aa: CASCTGSSYEQYF
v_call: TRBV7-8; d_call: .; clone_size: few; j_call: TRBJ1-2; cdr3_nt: TGTGCCAGCAGGAGCCGGACAGACTATGGCTACACCTTC; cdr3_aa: CASRSRTDYGYTF
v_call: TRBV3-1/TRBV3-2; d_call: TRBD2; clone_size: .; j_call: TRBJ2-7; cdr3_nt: TGTGCCAGCGTCCGGGGGGAGGGGTCCGGCGAGCAGTACTTC; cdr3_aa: CASVRGEGSGEQYF
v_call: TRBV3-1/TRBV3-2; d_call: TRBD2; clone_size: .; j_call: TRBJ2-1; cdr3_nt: TGTGCCAGCAGCCAGCGCTTATCGCTAGCGGGGCGTCGCAATGAGCAGTTCTTC; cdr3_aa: CASSQRLSLAGRRNEQFF
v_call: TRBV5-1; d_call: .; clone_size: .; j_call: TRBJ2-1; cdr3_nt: TGCGCCAGCCTGGGGGGGGGCGAGCAGTTCTTC; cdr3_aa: CASLGGGEQFF
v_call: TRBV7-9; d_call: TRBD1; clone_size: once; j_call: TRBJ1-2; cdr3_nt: TGTGCCAGCAGCCGAGGGACAGGCGGCTACACCTTC; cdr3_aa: CASSRGTGGYTF
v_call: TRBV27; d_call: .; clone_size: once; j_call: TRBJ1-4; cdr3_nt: TGTGCCAGCAGTTTCCTCGTCGGGGATCGCGAAAAACTGTTTTTT; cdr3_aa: CASSFLVGDREKLFF
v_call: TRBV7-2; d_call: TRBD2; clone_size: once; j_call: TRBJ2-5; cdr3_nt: TGTGCCAGCAGCCCCGGGGGGGGGCAAGAGACCCAGTACTTC; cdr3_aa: CASSPGGGQETQYF
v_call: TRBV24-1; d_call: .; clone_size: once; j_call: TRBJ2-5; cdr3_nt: TGTGCCACCAGTGACCCACTCCCGCAAGAGACCCAGTACTTC; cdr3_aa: CATSDPLPQETQYF
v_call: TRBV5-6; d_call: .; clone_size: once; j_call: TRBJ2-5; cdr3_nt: TGTGCCAGCAGCGGGGCGCGGAATCAAGAGACCCAGTACTTC; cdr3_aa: CASSGARNQETQYF
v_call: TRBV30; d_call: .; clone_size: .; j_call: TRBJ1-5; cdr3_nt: TGTGCCTGGAGCCGACAGCCTTCCCTTTCCAATCAGCCCCAGCATTTT; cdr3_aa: CAWSRQPSLSNQPQHF
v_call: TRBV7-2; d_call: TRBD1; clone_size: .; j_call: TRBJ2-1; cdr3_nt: TGTGCCAGCAGCCCAGGGGGCTGGGGGATTTATGAGCAGTTCTTC; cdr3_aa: CASSPGGWGIYEQFF
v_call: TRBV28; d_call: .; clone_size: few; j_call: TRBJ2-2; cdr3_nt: TGTGCCAGCAGTTTATGGTCTACAGACGGGGAGCTGTTTTTT; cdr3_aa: CASSLWSTDGELFF
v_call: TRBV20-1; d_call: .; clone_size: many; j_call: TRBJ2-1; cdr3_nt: TGCAGTGCTAGTCAACCTGCGGGCCTAGTACAGTTCTTC; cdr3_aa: CSASQPAGLVQFF
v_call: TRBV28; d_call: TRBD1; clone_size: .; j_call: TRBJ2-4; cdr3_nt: TGTGCCAGCGGGGACAGGGGGCTTGCCAAAAACATTCAGTACTTC; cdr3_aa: CASGDRGLAKNIQYF
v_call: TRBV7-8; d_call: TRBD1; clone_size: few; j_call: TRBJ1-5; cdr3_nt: TGTGCCAGCAGCTCAGACAGGGGAAATCAGCCCCAGCATTTT; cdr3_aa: CASSSDRGNQPQHF
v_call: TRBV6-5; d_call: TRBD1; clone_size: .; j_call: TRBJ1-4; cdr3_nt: TGTGCCAGCACCCCGGACAGGGTATATGAAAAACTGTTTTTT; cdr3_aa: CASTPDRVYEKLFF
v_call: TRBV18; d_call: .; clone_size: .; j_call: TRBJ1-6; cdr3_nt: TGTGCCAGCTCCTCGGAGGCAGATAATTCACCCCTCCACTTT; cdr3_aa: CASSSEADNSPLHF
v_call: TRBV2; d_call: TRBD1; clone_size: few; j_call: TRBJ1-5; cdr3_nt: TGTGCCAGCAGTGGACAGGGGAACCCCAATCAGCCCCAGCATTTT; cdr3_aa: CASSGQGNPNQPQHF
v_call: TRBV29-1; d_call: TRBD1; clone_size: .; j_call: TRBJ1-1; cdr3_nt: TGCAGCGTTGGACAGGGTGGGAGCGTAGCTTTCTTT; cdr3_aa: CSVGQGGSVAFF
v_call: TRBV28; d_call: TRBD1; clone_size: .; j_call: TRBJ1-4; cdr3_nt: TGTGCCAGCAGAAACGGACAGGGTGATGAAAAACTGTTTTTT; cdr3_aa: CASRNGQGDEKLFF
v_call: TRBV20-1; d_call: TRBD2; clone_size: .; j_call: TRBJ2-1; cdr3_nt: TGCAGTGCTAGTGCAAGCGGGATCCATGATGAGCAGTTCTTC; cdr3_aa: CSASASGIHDEQFF
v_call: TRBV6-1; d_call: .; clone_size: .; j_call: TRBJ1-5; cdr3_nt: TGTGCCAGCAGTGAGAGAGAGGGATGGCAGCCCCAGCATTTT; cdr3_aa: CASSEREGWQPQHF
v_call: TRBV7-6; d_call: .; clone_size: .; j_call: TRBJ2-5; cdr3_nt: TGTGCCAGCAGCTCTTTGAGCCCCCAAGAGACCCAGTACTTC; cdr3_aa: CASSSLSPQETQYF
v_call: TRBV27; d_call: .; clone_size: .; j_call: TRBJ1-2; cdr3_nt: TGTGCCAGCAGTTTATCATACAGTCTAAGGTTTGGCTACACCTTC; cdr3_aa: CASSLSYSLRFGYTF
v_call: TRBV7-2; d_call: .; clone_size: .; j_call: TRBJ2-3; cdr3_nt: TGTGCCAGCAGCTTAGAGGCGAGGGGCACAGATACGCAGTATTTT; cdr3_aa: CASSLEARGTDTQYF
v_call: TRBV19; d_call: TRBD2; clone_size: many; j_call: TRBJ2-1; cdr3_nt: TGTGCCAGTTCGGGACTAGCGGCCTCCTACAATGAGCAGTTCTTC; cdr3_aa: CASSGLAASYNEQFF
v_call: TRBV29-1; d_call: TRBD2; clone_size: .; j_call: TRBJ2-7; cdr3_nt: TGCAGCGTTGAAGATCGTCGGACTAGCGGCGGATCCGAGCAGTACTTC; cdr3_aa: CSVEDRRTSGGSEQYF
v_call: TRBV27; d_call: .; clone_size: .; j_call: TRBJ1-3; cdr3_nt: TGTGCCAGCAGTTTATCTGGAGGGGCTGGAAACACCATATATTTT; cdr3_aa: CASSLSGGAGNTIYF
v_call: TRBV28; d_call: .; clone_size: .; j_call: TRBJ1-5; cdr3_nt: TGTGCCAGCCTTGGACGTAGCGATCAGCCCCAGCATTTT; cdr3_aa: CASLGRSDQPQHF
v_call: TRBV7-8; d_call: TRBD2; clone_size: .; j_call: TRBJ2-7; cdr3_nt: TGTGCCAGCATTCCCGGGGCTAGCGGTTACGAGCAGTACTTC; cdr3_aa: CASIPGASGYEQYF
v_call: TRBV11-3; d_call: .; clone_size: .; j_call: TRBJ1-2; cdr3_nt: TGTGCCAGCAGCTTAAACAGGGCCCTCGATGGCTACACCTTC; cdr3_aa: CASSLNRALDGYTF
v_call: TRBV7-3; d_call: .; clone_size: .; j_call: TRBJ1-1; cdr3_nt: TGTGCCAGCAGCTTAGGGCAGTTGAACACTGAAGCTTTCTTT; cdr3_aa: CASSLGQLNTEAFF